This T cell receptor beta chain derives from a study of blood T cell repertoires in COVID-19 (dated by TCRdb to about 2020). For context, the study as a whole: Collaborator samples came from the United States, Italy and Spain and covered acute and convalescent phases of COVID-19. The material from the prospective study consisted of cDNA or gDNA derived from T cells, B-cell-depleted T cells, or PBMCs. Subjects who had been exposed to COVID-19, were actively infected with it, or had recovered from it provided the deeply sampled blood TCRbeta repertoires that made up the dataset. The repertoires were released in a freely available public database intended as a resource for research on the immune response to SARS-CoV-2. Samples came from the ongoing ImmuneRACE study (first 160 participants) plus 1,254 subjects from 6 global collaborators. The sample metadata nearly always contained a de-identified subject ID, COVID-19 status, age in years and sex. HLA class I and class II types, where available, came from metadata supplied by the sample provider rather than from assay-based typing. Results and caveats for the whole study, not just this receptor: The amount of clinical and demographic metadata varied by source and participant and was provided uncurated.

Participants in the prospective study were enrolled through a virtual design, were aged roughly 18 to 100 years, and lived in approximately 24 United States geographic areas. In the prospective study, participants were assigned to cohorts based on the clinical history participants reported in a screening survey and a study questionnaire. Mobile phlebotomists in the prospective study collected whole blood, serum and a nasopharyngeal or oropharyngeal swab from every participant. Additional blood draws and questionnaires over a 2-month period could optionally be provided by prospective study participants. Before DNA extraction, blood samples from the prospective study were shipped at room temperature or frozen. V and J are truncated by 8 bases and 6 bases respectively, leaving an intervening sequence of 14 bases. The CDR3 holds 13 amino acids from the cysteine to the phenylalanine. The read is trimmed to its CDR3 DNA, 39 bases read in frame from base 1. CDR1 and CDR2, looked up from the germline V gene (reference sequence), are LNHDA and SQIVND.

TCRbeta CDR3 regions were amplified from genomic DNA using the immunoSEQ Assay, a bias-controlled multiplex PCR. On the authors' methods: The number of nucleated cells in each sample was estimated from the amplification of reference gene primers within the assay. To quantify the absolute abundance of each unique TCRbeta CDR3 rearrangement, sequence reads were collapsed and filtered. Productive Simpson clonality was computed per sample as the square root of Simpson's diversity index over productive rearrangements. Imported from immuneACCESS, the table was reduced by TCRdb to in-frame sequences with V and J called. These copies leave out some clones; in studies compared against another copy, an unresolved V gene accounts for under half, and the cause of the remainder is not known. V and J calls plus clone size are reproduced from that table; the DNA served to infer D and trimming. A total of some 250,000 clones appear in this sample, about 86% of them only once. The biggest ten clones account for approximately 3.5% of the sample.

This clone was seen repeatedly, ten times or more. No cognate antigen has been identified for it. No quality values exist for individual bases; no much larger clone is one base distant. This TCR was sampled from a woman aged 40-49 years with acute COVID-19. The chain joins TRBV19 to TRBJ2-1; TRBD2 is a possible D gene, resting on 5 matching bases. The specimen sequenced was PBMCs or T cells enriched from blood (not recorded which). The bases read TGTGCCAGTGAGGGAGTTAAGGGCAATGAGCAGTTCTTC. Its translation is CASEGVKGNEQFF.